These 5 T cell receptor beta chains were all obtained from the same sample, sequenced in a study of shared clonotypes between healthy human individuals. Only in-frame clones appear in the TCRdb table, and some are missing; sequencing was by immunoSEQ multiplex PCR. The sample has about 2.5 million clones, 85% to 95% seen once. Sequencing was performed on naive CD4+ T cells from PBMCs. Regarding subset: CD45RA+ positively selected. The receptor source for this set is a man aged 18 to 30 in good health. Some clones in this sample may be carry-over from other donors' samples.

Concerning this clone itself: Other DNA sequences from this sample encode an identical CDR3 as well. The chain carries TRBV28 and TRBJ2-2; D not resolved. Per germline, CDR1 MDHEN and CDR2 SYDVKM. V shed 4 bases and J shed 4 bases, with 4 bases lying between them. This CDR3 is built from 12 residues. CDR3 loop: CASSSITGELFF. For the CDR3, the DNA is TGTGCCAGCAGTTCCATCACCGGGGAGCTGTTTTTT. The full variable domain, with the rest looked up from reference TRBV28 and TRBJ2-2, is DVKVTQSSRYLVKRTGEKVFLECVQDMDHENMFWYRQDPGLGLRLIYFSYDVKMKEKGDIPEGYSVSREKKERFSLILESASTNQTSMYLCASSSITGELFFGEGSRLTVL.

As regards this clone: In the same sample, other DNA sequences code for this CDR3. CDR3 region: CASSPQGQSSYEQYF. CDR3 nucleotides: TGTGCCAGCTCGCCCCAGGGACAGAGCTCCTACGAGCAGTACTTC. J is TRBJ2-7 and V is TRBV18; 7 nucleotides line up with TRBD1. The V and J ends lost 6 bases and 0 bases, in that order; junction bases with no gene match: 8. The CDR3 is 15 residues long. CDR1 and CDR2 from the germline V gene are KGHSH and LQKENI. Looking up the rest from reference TRBV18 and TRBJ2-7 gives the full variable domain: NAGVMQNPRHLVRRRGQEARLRCSPMKGHSHVYWYRQLPEEGLKFMVYLQKENIIDESGMPKERFSAEFPKEGPSILRIQQVVRGDSAAYFCASSPQGQSSYEQYFGPGTRLTVT.

In the case of this clone: At one of its ends the junction is not consistent with the germline gene, which may arise from a read error. The chain couples TRBV30 to TRBJ2-7; unclear D gene. CDR3 size: 13 residues. Germline V gene data show CDR1 as GTSNPN and CDR2 as SVGIG (reference sequence). The CDR3 nucleotides read TGTGCCTGGAGTCCGGCGTCAGATCTTTCCCCAGACTTC. Translating gives CAWSPASDLSPDF.

The V call is TRBV7-8, the J call TRBJ2-3; D gene unclear. With 3 bases removed from V and 4 bases from J, the gap between germline ends came to 5 bases. In germline, CDR1 is SGHVS, CDR2 FQNEAQ. The CDR3 has 12 residues. The CDR3 DNA sequence: TGTGCCAGCAGCTTTCTAGCAGATACGCAGTATTTT. The encoded protein is CASSFLADTQYF.

The chain uses TRBV7-7 and TRBJ2-3; 11 bases match TRBD2. Germline V gene lookup returns CDR1 SSHAT and CDR2 FNYEAQ (reference sequence). CDR3 length: 16 amino acids. With V trimmed by 4 bases and J by 3 bases, 6 bases remained unmatched. CDR3 loop: CASSYGTSGGTDTQYF. CDR3 coding DNA: TGTGCCAGCAGCTACGGTACTAGCGGGGGTACAGATACGCAGTATTTT.